This T cell receptor (beta chain) was observed in a study of blood T cell repertoires in COVID-19. This CDR3 spans 16 amino acids. Trimming took 0 bases from V and 2 from J, leaving 12 bases between them. Germline assignment: CDR1 MNHEY and CDR2 SVGAGI. Sequencing used immunoSEQ multiplex PCR; TCRdb keeps in-frame clones, though not all of them. The sample lists 87,000 or so clones; around 86% were seen once. Sequenced sample: peripheral blood. This chain joins TRBV6-5 and TRBJ2-3; maybe TRBD2 (5 bases). The receptor comes from a man aged 40-49 years with acute or convalescent COVID-19. The CDR3 DNA sequence: TGTGCCAGCAGTTACTCGGTTGGACTTAACACAGATACGCAGTATTTT. This sequence encodes CASSYSVGLNTDTQYF.